This TCR beta chain was observed in a study of blood T cell repertoires in COVID-19. TCRdb's copy holds only in-frame clones and misses some; the assay was immunoSEQ multiplex PCR. The top ten hold around 1.1% of the sample, which has some 400,000 clones, approximately 92% seen once. This CDR3 spans 14 amino acids. V was shortened by 1 base and J by 0 bases, with 7 bases between the two germline ends. The germline CDR1 and CDR2 sequences are LGHDT and YNNKEL (reference sequence). This clone was seen a single time. The chain uses TRBV3-1 (or the pseudogene TRBV3-2) and TRBJ2-7; D is unresolved. The TCR originated in a man under 40 who had recovered from COVID-19. Sequencing was performed on PBMCs or T cells enriched from blood (not recorded which). The CDR3 DNA follows: TGTGCCAGCAGCCAAGGGCTCACCTCCTACGAGCAGTACTTC. This encodes CASSQGLTSYEQYF.